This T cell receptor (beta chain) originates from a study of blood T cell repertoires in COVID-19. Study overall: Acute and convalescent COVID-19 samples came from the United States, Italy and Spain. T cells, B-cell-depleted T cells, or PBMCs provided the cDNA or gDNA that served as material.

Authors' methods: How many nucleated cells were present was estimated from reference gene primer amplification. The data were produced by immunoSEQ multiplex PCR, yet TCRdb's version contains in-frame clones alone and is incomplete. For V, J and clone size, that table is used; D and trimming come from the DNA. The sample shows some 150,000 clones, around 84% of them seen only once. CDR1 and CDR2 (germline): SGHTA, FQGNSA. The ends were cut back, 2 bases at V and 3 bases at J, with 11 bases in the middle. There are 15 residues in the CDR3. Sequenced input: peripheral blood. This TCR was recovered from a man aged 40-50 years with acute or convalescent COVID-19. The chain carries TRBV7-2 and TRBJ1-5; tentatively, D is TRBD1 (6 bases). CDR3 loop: CASSLRGQINQPQHF. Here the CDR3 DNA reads TGTGCCAGCAGCTTACGCGGACAGATCAATCAGCCCCAGCATTTT.